This T cell receptor beta chain was captured in a study of HIV-infected patients and healthy controls. From the 5' RACE reads, TCRdb called clonotypes with MiXCR, one entry per CDR3 protein. The sample has 60,000 to 75,000 distinct CDR3 sequences; 16% are singletons. CDR3 length: 14 amino acids. The V gene end was trimmed by 3 bases and the J gene end by 5 bases; junction bases not matched to a gene: 9. Germline-derived CDR1 and CDR2 are DFQATT and SNEGSKA (reference sequence). Many counts were recorded for this clonotype. Sequenced material: CD4+ T cells from blood. J is TRBJ2-5 and V is TRBV20-1, with 7 positions matching TRBD1. The TCR comes from a human donor in good health. As DNA, the CDR3 is TGCAGTGCTAGGGACGAGACAGGGTATGAGACCCAGTACTTC. This encodes CSARDETGYETQYF.